Listed below are T cell receptor beta chains from one sample, sequenced in a study of siplizumab effects on memory and regulatory T cells. Clones were read by immunoSEQ multiplex PCR, and TCRdb kept only the in-frame ones, dropping some. Here the sample spans 85,000 to 130,000 clones, about 93% being singletons. Sequencing was performed on Tregs sorted from blood. The receptors were gathered from a human donor in good health. Both conserved end residues are part of each CDR3. Fields, in order: CDR3 DNA, CDR3 protein, clone size, V gene, D gene, J gene. The D gene is left open where the match is weak. Clone size is not always given. Where it is, it says once, few, many or a class for expanded clones.

TGCGCCAGCAGCTTCACTGGACAGGTCCGAGAAAAACTGTTTTTT,CASSFTGQVREKLFF,.,TRBV5-1,TRBD1,TRBJ1-4
TGTGCCAGTAGTATCGGACTAGCGGGGGACGAGCAGTACTTC,CASSIGLAGDEQYF,once,TRBV19,TRBD2,TRBJ2-7
TGTGCCAGCAGCTTAGCGACTAGCGGGGGGGATCATGAGCAGTTCTTC,CASSLATSGGDHEQFF,.,TRBV11-3,TRBD2,TRBJ2-1
TGTGCCAGCAGCCTTGGGGGAGGGGGCGATCAGCCCCAGCATTTT,CASSLGGGGDQPQHF,.,TRBV5-6,TRBD1,TRBJ1-5
TGTGCCAGCAGCCAAGTCCGCCCGGGGCTACCCTACAATGAGCAGTTCTTC,CASSQVRPGLPYNEQFF,.,TRBV14,.,TRBJ2-1
TGTGCTAGTGGTCCCGGGACAGGGGGGCGGGCGAACACCGGGGAGCTGTTTTTT,CASGPGTGGRANTGELFF,.,TRBV12-5,TRBD1,TRBJ2-2
TGTGCCAGCTCCCAACGGGATATCAGCACAGATACGCAGTATTTT,CASSQRDISTDTQYF,.,TRBV18,.,TRBJ2-3
TGTGCCAGCAGTAGCGGGACAGGGATTTATGGCTACACCTTC,CASSSGTGIYGYTF,.,TRBV6-5,TRBD1,TRBJ1-2
TGTGCCAGCGGGAGCGGGGGGGCCCCAGATACGCAGTATTTT,CASGSGGAPDTQYF,.,TRBV6-5,TRBD2,TRBJ2-3
TGCGCCAGCAGCCGAGGGGAACAGATCGGTTCCGGGGAGCTGTTTTTT,CASSRGEQIGSGELFF,.,TRBV5-1,.,TRBJ2-2
TGTGCCAGCAGAGAGGACGGCCCTGGGCCCCAGCATTTT,CASREDGPGPQHF,.,TRBV6-1,.,TRBJ1-5
TGCGCCAGCAGCTCCACTGAACGGGGGGTGAGCTACACCTTC,CASSSTERGVSYTF,.,TRBV5-1,.,TRBJ1-2
TGTGCCATCAAGTCTCAGGAAACCTACGAGCAGTACTTC,CAIKSQETYEQYF,.,TRBV10-3,.,TRBJ2-7
TGTGCCAGCAGTTTATTAGGTGGGGAGCTGACTGGCTACACCTTC,CASSLLGGELTGYTF,.,TRBV28,.,TRBJ1-2
TGTGCCAGCAGTGAGTGGTTCTCAGATACGCAGTATTTT,CASSEWFSDTQYF,.,TRBV6-4,.,TRBJ2-3
TGTGCCAGCAGCGTAGTCTCCGGGGAGCTGTTTTTT,CASSVVSGELFF,.,TRBV9,.,TRBJ2-2
TGTGCCAGCTCACCATATCAGGGGATGAACACTGAAGCTTTCTTT,CASSPYQGMNTEAFF,.,TRBV18,.,TRBJ1-1
TGTGCCAGCAGCTCAAATCGACGGACCCAGTACTTC,CASSSNRRTQYF,.,TRBV11-2,.,TRBJ2-5
TGCGCCAGCAGCCCTACCGGACAGGTGAACTATGGCTACACCTTC,CASSPTGQVNYGYTF,few,TRBV5-1,TRBD1,TRBJ1-2
TGTGCCAGCAGCGCCTCGGGTACACAGGGCCTCTATGGCTACACCTTC,CASSASGTQGLYGYTF,.,TRBV9,.,TRBJ1-2
TGCGCCAGCAGCTCGAGACCACAGGGGGCAGGAGAAAAACTGTTTTTT,CASSSRPQGAGEKLFF,.,TRBV5-1,TRBD1,TRBJ1-4
TGTGCCAGCAGCTTAGGGACAGCAAACTATGGCTACACCTTC,CASSLGTANYGYTF,few,TRBV7-2,.,TRBJ1-2
TGCGCCAGCAGCTCCCTGGAACCCTGGAGGGAAAAACTGTTTTTT,CASSSLEPWREKLFF,.,TRBV5-1,.,TRBJ1-4
TGCGCCAGCAGCTTGGCTGCGGGGGTGGGGGAGCAGTACTTC,CASSLAAGVGEQYF,.,TRBV5-1,TRBD2,TRBJ2-7
TGTGCCAGCAGCTTAATCGCCAGATGGGGGTCTAGCTACACCTTC,CASSLIARWGSSYTF,.,TRBV13,.,TRBJ1-2
TGCGCCAGCAGCTTGGGGGGACAGGGGCTAGAGACCCAGTACTTC,CASSLGGQGLETQYF,.,TRBV5-1,TRBD1,TRBJ2-5
TGTGCCAGCAGTGAATCCGCCGGCATTGAAGCTTTCTTT,CASSESAGIEAFF,.,TRBV25-1,.,TRBJ1-1
TGTGCCAGTAGTATCGTCACCTCAGGCACTGAAGCTTTCTTT,CASSIVTSGTEAFF,.,TRBV19,.,TRBJ1-1
TGTGCCAGCAGCTCCGACTGGGGATTCTACGAGCAGTACTTC,CASSSDWGFYEQYF,.,TRBV7-9,.,TRBJ2-7
TGTGCCAGCAGGGACAGGGGGCACACTGAAGCTTTCTTT,CASRDRGHTEAFF,.,TRBV6-6,TRBD1,TRBJ1-1
TGTGCCAGCAGTGGGACAGCCCATGATGGGCAGTTCTTC,CASSGTAHDGQFF,.,TRBV2,.,TRBJ2-1
TGTGCCAGCAGTTTATCTGGACGCGGGAGGACCTACGAGCAGTACTTC,CASSLSGRGRTYEQYF,.,TRBV27,TRBD2,TRBJ2-7
TGTGCCAGCAGCCCAGGACAGAATGAAAAACTGTTTTTT,CASSPGQNEKLFF,.,TRBV5-4,.,TRBJ1-4
TGTGCCAGCAGCCTGAGGCTACTAGCGGGACCTATGGCTTCCTACAATGAGCAGTTCTTC,CASSLRLLAGPMASYNEQFF,once,TRBV4-2,TRBD2,TRBJ2-1
TGTGCCAGCAGCTCCCCCGGACAGGGGCGTAATGAGCAGTTCTTC,CASSSPGQGRNEQFF,.,TRBV11-3,TRBD1,TRBJ2-1
TGTGCCAGTAGTAACGACATAATTATTGGTCAGCCCCAGCATTTT,CASSNDIIIGQPQHF,.,TRBV19,.,TRBJ1-5
TGTGCCAGCAGCCCGCGCGGTATGAACACTGAAGCTTTCTTT,CASSPRGMNTEAFF,.,TRBV9,.,TRBJ1-1
TGTGCCAGCAGCAAAAAAACAGATACGCAGTATTTT,CASSKKTDTQYF,once,TRBV21-1,.,TRBJ2-3
TGTGCCAGCAGCTTAGCGCTAGGGGGACATAAGACCCAGTACTTC,CASSLALGGHKTQYF,.,TRBV7-9,.,TRBJ2-5
TGTGCCAGCAGCTTAGGCCAGGCCACCGGGGAGCTGTTTTTT,CASSLGQATGELFF,.,TRBV7-6,.,TRBJ2-2
TGTGCCAGCAGCTTATCCCCGTTCTACGAGCAGTACTTC,CASSLSPFYEQYF,.,TRBV7-6,.,TRBJ2-7
TGTGCCAGCAAGACAGGGCGAGCTTTCTTT,CASKTGRAFF,.,TRBV6-1,TRBD1,TRBJ1-1
TGTGCCAGCAGCTTAGTTTTGGGACAGGGGGCCAAGAACACTGAAGCTTTCTTT,CASSLVLGQGAKNTEAFF,.,TRBV11-2,TRBD1,TRBJ1-1
TGTGCCAGCAGCCCTTCCCGCGGCAATCAGCCCCAGCATTTT,CASSPSRGNQPQHF,.,TRBV4-2,.,TRBJ1-5
TGCGCCAGCAGCCCTTATAGGGGTTCTTTTGGCTACACCTTC,CASSPYRGSFGYTF,.,TRBV5-1,.,TRBJ1-2
TGTGCCAGCAGTTACTCGGGGGTGGCTTTCTTT,CASSYSGVAFF,.,TRBV6-5,.,TRBJ1-1
TGTGCCAGCAGCACTCAGGACAGGAGACTCGATAATTCACCCCTCCACTTT,CASSTQDRRLDNSPLHF,.,TRBV9,TRBD1,TRBJ1-6
TGTGCCAGCAAACCGGGACTAGCGGGAGGGCCCCTGTTCTTC,CASKPGLAGGPLFF,.,TRBV27,TRBD2,TRBJ2-1
TGTGCCAGTAGTAGGCAGGGGGCGATCTATGGCTACACCTTC,CASSRQGAIYGYTF,.,TRBV19,TRBD1,TRBJ1-2
TGCGCCAGCAGCTATCGGGGGCTCAACGATCCCGGAAACACCATATATTTT,CASSYRGLNDPGNTIYF,.,TRBV5-1,.,TRBJ1-3
TGTGCCTGGAGTGTGACAGGGAACGGCTACACCTTC,CAWSVTGNGYTF,.,TRBV30,TRBD1,TRBJ1-2
TGCGCCAGCACCCCCTTAGACAGTTCCTACGAGCAGTACTTC,CASTPLDSSYEQYF,.,TRBV5-1,.,TRBJ2-7
TGTGCCAGCAGCTTAGGGACAGCCTACGAGCAGTACTTC,CASSLGTAYEQYF,.,TRBV11-3,.,TRBJ2-7
TGTGCCAGCAGCCGCAAAGTTTGGGACATCTACGAGCAGTACTTC,CASSRKVWDIYEQYF,.,TRBV9,.,TRBJ2-7
TGCGCCAGCAGCCAAGATTACGGGACCACCCAAGAGACCCAGTACTTC,CASSQDYGTTQETQYF,.,TRBV4-3,.,TRBJ2-5
TGTGCCACCTCAACGAGAGGGGATAACTATGGCTACACCTTC,CATSTRGDNYGYTF,.,TRBV10-3,.,TRBJ1-2
TGTGCCACCAGCAGAGATTTGGCCCCAAGGCAGGGACGGGAAAAACTGTTTTTT,CATSRDLAPRQGREKLFF,.,TRBV15,.,TRBJ1-4